This T cell receptor (beta chain) was captured by sequencing in a study of blood T cell repertoires in COVID-19. Assay used: immunoSEQ multiplex PCR; TCRdb lists only in-frame clones, some missing. The table has about 210,000 clones, around 80% seen once. V lost 2 bases and J 0 bases, leaving 14 bases between the germline ends. Germline CDR1 reads SGDLS; CDR2 reads YYNGEE. The CDR3 length is 16 residues. Material: peripheral blood. The rearrangement links TRBV9 to TRBJ1-1; possible D gene TRBD1, 5 bases. This TCR came from a human donor in a cohort sampled during active COVID-19. The CDR3 DNA reads as TGTGCCAGCAGCGTTCGACAGCCCAGTTTGAACACTGAAGCTTTCTTT. Amino acids: CASSVRQPSLNTEAFF. Together with reference TRBV9 and TRBJ1-1, the CDR3 gives the full variable domain: DSGVTQTPKHLITATGQRVTLRCSPRSGDLSVYWYQQSLDQGLQFLIQYYNGEERAKGNILERFSAQQFPDLHSELNLSSLELGDSALYFCASSVRQPSLNTEAFFGQGTRLTVV.